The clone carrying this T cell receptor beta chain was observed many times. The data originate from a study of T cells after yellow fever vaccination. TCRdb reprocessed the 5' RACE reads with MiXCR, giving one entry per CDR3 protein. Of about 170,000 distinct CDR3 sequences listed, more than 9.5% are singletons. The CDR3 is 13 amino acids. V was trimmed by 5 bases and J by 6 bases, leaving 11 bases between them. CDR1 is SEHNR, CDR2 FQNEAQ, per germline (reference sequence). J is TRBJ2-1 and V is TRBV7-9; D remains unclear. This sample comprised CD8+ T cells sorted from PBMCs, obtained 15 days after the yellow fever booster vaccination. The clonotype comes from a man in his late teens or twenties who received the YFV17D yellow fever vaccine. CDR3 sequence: CASSLIVGNEQFF. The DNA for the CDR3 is TGTGCCAGCAGCCTTATCGTGGGCAATGAGCAGTTCTTC.